Below are 11 T cell receptor beta chains sequenced from a single sample in a study of T cells in Graves' hyperthyroidism and ophthalmopathy. Using RNA transcripts as the source, TCR beta CDR3 regions were amplified. Carried out on the TCR CDR3, a first-round RT-PCR used the HTBI primer set. TCRdb passed the multiplex PCR reads through MiXCR, listing each CDR3 protein once. The data show approximately 600,000 distinct CDR3 sequences, around 14% seen once. The sequenced sample was blood. Receptors originate from a woman in her twenties or thirties with Graves' hyperthyroidism that later progressed to Graves' ophthalmopathy.

This clonotype was recorded at least ten times. The rearrangement joins TRBV7-9 to TRBJ2-5, with 14 bases fitting TRBD2. In germline, CDR1 is SEHNR, CDR2 FQNEAQ (reference sequence). After removal of 7 bases from V and 5 bases from J, the junction contained 12 bases not matched to a gene. The CDR3 covers 17 residues. The CDR3 sequence: CASNEVTSGRATETQYF. CDR3 nucleotide sequence: TGTGCCAGCAACGAGGTGACTAGCGGGAGGGCCACGGAGACCCAGTACTTC.

This clonotype was detected ten times or more. This rearrangement joins TRBV9 to TRBJ2-1; the match to TRBD2 covers 12 bases. This CDR3 is 20 amino acids long. The trim removed 4 bases at V and 0 bases at J, leaving 14 bases unmatched. Germline CDR1 and CDR2: SGDLS and YYNGEE. Here the CDR3 reads CASSLRLAGGPQSSYNEQFF. CDR3 DNA: TGTGCCAGCAGCCTCCGTCTAGCGGGAGGGCCCCAAAGCTCCTACAATGAGCAGTTCTTC.

This clonotype occurred many times. The rearrangement joins TRBV6-5 to TRBJ1-1; D may be TRBD1 (5 bases). Germline V gene data show CDR1 as MNHEY and CDR2 as SVGAGI. The CDR3 totals 14 residues. V dropped 0 bases and J dropped 4 bases, with 9 bases sitting between them. DNA of the CDR3: TGTGCCAGCAGTTACTCCCGCGGGGGCACTGAAGCTTTCTTT. This codes for CASSYSRGGTEAFF.

In this sample, this clonotype turned up many times. The chain employs TRBV6-1 and TRBJ2-2; D might be TRBD1 (6 bases). CDR1 is MNHNS, CDR2 SASEGT, per germline. There are 13 residues in the CDR3. V was pared by 6 bases and J by 5 bases, with 10 bases between. This CDR3 reads CASSAQGTGELFF. CDR3 bases: TGTGCCAGCAGCGCACAGGGAACCGGGGAGCTGTTTTTT.

This clonotype was counted a few times. The chain combines TRBV19 with TRBJ1-5; no firm D call. CDR3 length: 12 amino acids. With 4 bases removed from V and 4 bases from J, the gap between germline ends came to 5 bases. The germline V gene has CDR1 LNHDA and CDR2 SQIVND (reference sequence). The DNA for the CDR3 is TGTGCCAGTAGTAATGGGAATCAGCCCCAGCATTTT. This sequence encodes CASSNGNQPQHF.

The chain links TRBV11-1 to TRBJ1-2; possible D gene TRBD1, 5 bases. The V gene's germline CDR1 is SGHAT and CDR2 FQDESV (reference sequence). The CDR3 is 15 residues long. V was shortened by 5 bases and J by 12 bases, with 25 bases between the two germline ends. The CDR3 reads CASSVVKVPGGGDTF. The DNA for the CDR3 is TGTGCCAGCAGCGTGGTGAAGGTACCGGGGGGGGGGGACACCTTC.

The table lists this clonotype with a few counts. This chain joins TRBV19 and TRBJ2-7, with 8 bases that match TRBD1. Germline V gene data show CDR1 as LNHDA and CDR2 as SQIVND (reference sequence). Trimming took 0 bases from V and 3 from J; bases not matched to a gene: 4. The CDR3 length is 15 residues. CDR3 in amino acids: CASSIDGTGNYEQYF. The DNA for the CDR3 is TGTGCCAGTAGTATAGACGGGACAGGCAACTACGAGCAGTACTTC. Supplemented by reference TRBV19 and TRBJ2-7, the full variable domain reads DGGITQSPKYLFRKEGQNVTLSCEQNLNHDAMYWYRQDPGQGLRLIYYSQIVNDFQKGDIAEGYSVSREKKESFPLTVTSAQKNPTAFYLCASSIDGTGNYEQYFGPGTRLTVT.

The sample holds many counts of this clonotype. V usage is TRBV29-1 and J usage is TRBJ2-7, with 7 bases lining up with TRBD2. Trimming removed 3 bases from V and 1 base from J; junction bases left unmatched: 9. Germline V lookup: CDR1 SQVTM, CDR2 ANQGSEA. CDR3 length equals 15 residues. The CDR3 bases are TGCAGCGTTGAGCGTCTAGCGGTACCTTCCTACGAGCAGTACTTC. Translating gives CSVERLAVPSYEQYF.

There are many counts of this clonotype. The chain combines TRBV18 with TRBJ1-2, with 7 nucleotides matching TRBD1. Per the germline V gene, CDR1 is KGHSH and CDR2 is LQKENI. The CDR3 totals 15 residues. V lost 6 bases and J lost 2; bases outside the gene matches: 9. CDR3: CASSPSTGTNYGYTF. The DNA of the CDR3 is TGTGCCAGCTCTCCATCGACAGGGACAAACTATGGCTACACCTTC. Full variable domain (missing parts from reference TRBV18 and TRBJ1-2): NAGVMQNPRHLVRRRGQEARLRCSPMKGHSHVYWYRQLPEEGLKFMVYLQKENIIDESGMPKERFSAEFPKEGPSILRIQQVVRGDSAAYFCASSPSTGTNYGYTFGSGTRLTVV.

This clonotype showed up just a few times. The J gene is TRBJ1-2, the V gene TRBV12-3 or TRBV12-4; 7 bases align to TRBD1. This CDR3 contains 13 residues. Trimming at V came to 5 bases and at J to 7 bases, leaving 7 bases not matched to a gene. This CDR3 is CASSLDWTGGYTF. The CDR3, as DNA: TGTGCCAGCAGTCTTGACTGGACAGGTGGCTACACCTTC.

To note about this clonotype: A read error may be the cause here, since a much bigger clone is one base away. The J gene is TRBJ2-4, the V gene TRBV29-1; 7 positions agree with TRBD1. Losses at the gene ends were 6 bases for V and 3 bases for J; bases not matched to a gene: 5. CDR1 and CDR2 (germline): SQVTM, ANQGSEA. There are 13 residues in the CDR3. The CDR3 nucleotides are TGCAGCGTGGCCGGGACAGACAAAAACATTCAGTACTTC. Translated: CSVAGTDKNIQYF.